The clone carrying this T cell receptor beta chain turned up a few times. Unmatched junction bases numbered 3, after V lost 0 bases and J lost 1 base. Germline V gene sequence: CDR1 SGHRS, CDR2 YFSETQ. The CDR3 sequence is 17 residues long. In the study's own analysis: Counts of nucleated cells, estimated from reference gene primer amplification, were obtained. Produced via immunoSEQ multiplex PCR; TCRdb's table is partial and in-frame only. V, J and clone size are those of that table, while D and trimming were read from the DNA. The sample includes approximately 300,000 clones, 85% seen only once; the top ten take around 4%. The data belong to a study of blood T cell repertoires in COVID-19. Across the study: The cDNA or gDNA used as material had been derived from T cells, B-cell-depleted T cells, or PBMCs.

This TCR came from a woman in her fifties or sixties with active or convalescent COVID-19. The V and J genes are TRBV5-1 and TRBJ2-1; 11 bases match TRBD2. The sample taken for sequencing was peripheral blood. CDR3 amino acids: CASSLELAGVSYNEQFF. CDR3 DNA sequence: TGCGCCAGCAGCTTGGAACTAGCGGGAGTTTCCTACAATGAGCAGTTCTTC.